The source of this T cell receptor beta chain is a study of cytomegalovirus exposure and HLA in healthy donors. On the study more broadly: T cells numbering around 200 million yielded 100 million to 120 million unique TCR beta sequences in an earlier analysis. Study results and limitations: There were some public TCRs occurring in many donors, but most TCR sequences were rare. Later work found that TCR association rates differed between HLA loci; DRB1 had the most and HLA-C the fewest.

V lost 6 bases and J lost 6; bases outside the gene matches: 16. Germline CDR1 is MGHDK and CDR2 is SYGVNS. CDR3 length: 17 amino acids. The PCR ran on 60 Vbeta and 13 Jbeta primers. TCRdb keeps only in-frame clones here, not all; method: immunoSEQ multiplex PCR. Here the sample spans roughly 160,000 clones, 73% being singletons. With regard to this clone: What it recognizes is unknown.

The TCR originated in a woman under 30 in good health and CMV-seropositive. Sequencing was performed on PBMCs. The chain carries TRBV25-1 and TRBJ2-3, with TRBD1 matching over 9 bases. As DNA, the CDR3 is TGTGCCAGCAGGGTTACTCCGGGACAGGGTCTGTCGGATACGCAGTATTTT. It translates to CASRVTPGQGLSDTQYF.